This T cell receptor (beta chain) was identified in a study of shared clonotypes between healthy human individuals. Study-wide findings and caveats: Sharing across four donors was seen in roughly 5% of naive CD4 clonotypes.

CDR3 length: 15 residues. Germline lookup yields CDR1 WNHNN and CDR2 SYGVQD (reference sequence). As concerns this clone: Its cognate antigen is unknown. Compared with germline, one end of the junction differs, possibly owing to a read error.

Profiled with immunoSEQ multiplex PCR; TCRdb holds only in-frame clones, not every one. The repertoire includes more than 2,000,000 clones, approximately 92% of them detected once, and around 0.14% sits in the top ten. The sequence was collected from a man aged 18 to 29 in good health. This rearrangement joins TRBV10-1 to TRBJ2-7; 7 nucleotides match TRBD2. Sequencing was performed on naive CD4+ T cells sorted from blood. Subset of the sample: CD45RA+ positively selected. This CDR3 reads CASSDGGKGSSEQYF. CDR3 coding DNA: TGCGCCAGCAGTGACGGGGGGAAAGGTTCCTCCGAGCAGTACTTC.